The 6 T cell receptor beta chains given below trace back to one sample, sequenced in a study of blood T cell repertoires in COVID-19. Profiled with immunoSEQ multiplex PCR; TCRdb holds only in-frame clones, not every one. The data contain about 120,000 clones, about 88% of them singletons. Source material: peripheral blood. These receptor sequences come from a woman in her forties or fifties with acute or convalescent COVID-19.

The chain couples TRBV7-6 to TRBJ1-3, with unresolved D. V shed 1 base and J shed 1 base, with 11 bases lying between them. This CDR3 has 16 amino acids. Germline V gives CDR1 SGHVS, CDR2 FNYEAQ. Here the CDR3 reads CASSLEMGGSGNTIYF. DNA for the CDR3: TGTGCCAGCAGCTTAGAGATGGGAGGGTCTGGAAACACCATATATTTT. Full variable domain (rest looked up from reference TRBV7-6 and TRBJ1-3): GAGVSQSPRYKVTKRGQDVALRCDPISGHVSLYWYRQALGQGPEFLTYFNYEAQQDKSGLPNDRFSAERPEGSISTLTIQRTEQRDSAMYRCASSLEMGGSGNTIYFGEGSWLTVV.

The CDR3 DNA follows: TGTGCCAGCAGCAAATTCGGGGCCTACGAGCAGTACTTC. Protein product: CASSKFGAYEQYF. This chain links TRBV21-1 with TRBJ2-7; the DNA was not compared with TRBD2, the D call given in the table. TRBV21-1 is classified as a pseudogene. The CDR3 runs 13 residues.

V and J are TRBV25-1 and TRBJ2-7; the match to TRBD1 covers 7 bases. The CDR3 loop spans 12 amino acids. The germline CDR1 and CDR2 sequences are MGHDK and SYGVNS. Unmatched junction bases numbered 7, after V lost 9 bases and J lost 5 bases. CDR3 nucleotides: TGTGCCAGAGACAGGGAAGCACACGAGCAGTACTTC. This encodes CARDREAHEQYF.

This clone has a handful of counts. This rearrangement joins TRBV3-1 (or the pseudogene TRBV3-2) to TRBJ1-4; D unclear. Looked up from germline, CDR1 is LGHDT and CDR2 is YNNKEL (reference sequence). The germline V and J ends were trimmed by 5 bases and 6 bases, with 16 bases remaining between them. The CDR3 has 15 residues. CDR3 sequence reads: CASSFRPGSHEKLFF. In nucleotides, the CDR3 is TGTGCCAGCAGCTTCCGTCCCGGGAGTCATGAAAAACTGTTTTTT.

J is TRBJ1-5 and V is TRBV5-8; D ambiguous. In germline, CDR1 is SGHTS, CDR2 YDEGEE. The length of the CDR3 is 12 residues. Trimming took off 0 bases at V and 12 bases at J, with 10 bases between the two ends. CDR3 DNA sequence: TGTGCCAGCAGCTTGGCGAGGGAAGGCCAGCATTTT. Translated, it gives CASSLAREGQHF.

This clone showed up just once. J is TRBJ2-2 and V is TRBV18; 11 nucleotides align to TRBD2. The germline CDR1 and CDR2 sequences are KGHSH and LQKENI. V gave up 6 bases and J gave up 4 bases; unmatched junction bases: 4. This CDR3 contains 15 residues. The CDR3 is CASSTTSGVTGELFF. CDR3 DNA sequence: TGTGCCAGCTCCACGACTAGCGGGGTCACCGGGGAGCTGTTTTTT.